Listed below are T cell receptor beta chains from one sample, sequenced in a study of T cells in Graves' hyperthyroidism and ophthalmopathy. TCRdb redid the calling of the multiplex PCR reads with MiXCR, one entry per CDR3 protein. The sample records around 620,000 distinct CDR3 sequences, more than 45% being singletons. The specimen was peripheral blood or thyroid tissue (not recorded which). Source of these receptors: an adult woman with Graves' disease, either hyperthyroidism or ophthalmopathy (not recorded which). Both conserved end residues are part of each CDR3. The D gene is left open where the match is weak. Some rows have no size entry. The others give once, few or many, or a class for an expanded clone.

J,size,D,V,DNA,CDR3
TRBJ1-2,-,-,TRBV2,TGTGCCACCGTAGGGGGAGGGGGGCTAGGCTACACCTTC,CATVGGGGLGYTF
TRBJ2-5,-,-,TRBV25-1,TGTGCCAGCAGTGGTACTAGAGGCCTCGGGGGGACCCAGTACTTC,CASSGTRGLGGTQYF
TRBJ2-7,many,-,TRBV7-8,TGTGCCAGCAGCCCCCGGGGAATCATCGGCTACGAGCAGTACTTC,CASSPRGIIGYEQYF
TRBJ2-7,-,TRBD1,TRBV12-3/TRBV12-4,TGTGCCAGCAGGGTCGCGGGACAGGACTACGAGCAGTACTTC,CASRVAGQDYEQYF
TRBJ1-1,many,-,TRBV6-6,TGTGCCAGCAGTTACGGTGCAGCTAACACTGAAGCTTTCTTT,CASSYGAANTEAFF
TRBJ2-7,-,TRBD2,TRBV10-3,TGTGCCATCAGTGACCTTTTGGGACTAGCGGGAGACGGGCAGTGCTTC,CAISDLLGLAGDGQCF
TRBJ2-5,-,-,TRBV13,TGTGCCAGCAGCTTAGACCACCCAGAGACCCAGTACTTC,CASSLDHPETQYF
TRBJ1-3,many,-,TRBV15,TGTGCCACCAGCAGAGTAATTGCTGGAAACACCATATATTTT,CATSRVIAGNTIYF
TRBJ2-2,many,TRBD1,TRBV7-8,TGTGCCAGCAGCTACACCCGGGACAGGCCCGCCGGGGAGCTGTTTTTT,CASSYTRDRPAGELFF
TRBJ2-2,-,-,TRBV10-3,TGTGCCATCAGTGCGAGGGGTCGGGGCGGGGAGCTGTTTTTT,CAISARGRGGELFF
TRBJ2-7,-,TRBD2,TRBV7-8,TGTGCCAGCAGCTGGACTAGCGGGAGCATCCACGAGCAGTACTTC,CASSWTSGSIHEQYF
TRBJ1-2,many,-,TRBV19,TGTGCGTGGGGGAGACTCTATGGCTACACCTTC,CAWGRLYGYTF
TRBJ1-5,-,-,TRBV24-1,TGTGCCACCAGTGACTCCGGGACGGGGGGTCATCAGCCCCAGCATTTT,CATSDSGTGGHQPQHF
TRBJ2-3,few,TRBD2,TRBV7-9,TGTGCCAGCAGCTTAGTGGCTAGCGGGCAAGATACGCAGTATTTT,CASSLVASGQDTQYF
TRBJ2-7,-,-,TRBV7-9,TGTGCCAGCAGCTTATTGCGGGACAGACTATCCTACGAGCAGTACTTC,CASSLLRDRLSYEQYF
TRBJ2-6,-,TRBD2,TRBV30,TGTGCCTGGAGAAGCGGGAGGGGGGACAACGTCCTGACTTTC,CAWRSGRGDNVLTF
TRBJ1-1,many,-,TRBV5-5,TGTGCCAGCAGCCATCCACCCTACACTGAAGCTTTCTTT,CASSHPPYTEAFF
TRBJ2-5,-,-,TRBV2,TGTGCTTCGCGGCGGGGGACAGTTTCAGAGACCCAGTACTTC,CASRRGTVSETQYF
TRBJ2-5,-,-,TRBV25-1,TGCGCCAGCAGCCACCAGGCCATTGAAGAGACCCAGTACTTC,CASSHQAIEETQYF
TRBJ2-5,-,-,TRBV29-1,TGCAGCGTTGTACCCGGACAGAGAACAACCCAAGAGACCCAGTACTTC,CSVVPGQRTTQETQYF
TRBJ1-3,-,-,TRBV7-6,TGTGCCAGCAGCTTAGGCGCCATGAACACCATATATTTT,CASSLGAMNTIYF
TRBJ1-1,-,TRBD1,TRBV29-1,TGCAGCGCCCCCAGACAGGGAGGTACTGAAGCTTTCTTT,CSAPRQGGTEAFF
TRBJ1-1,many,-,TRBV4-1,TGCGCCAGCAGCCAGTCCGCCGGGAACACTGAAGCTTTCTTT,CASSQSAGNTEAFF
TRBJ1-1,many,TRBD1,TRBV7-9,TGTGCCAGCAGCTTAATTGGACAGGGAAACACTGAAGCTTTCTTT,CASSLIGQGNTEAFF
TRBJ2-1,-,TRBD1,TRBV29-1,TGCAGCGTAGATGAGGGACAGCTATACAATGAGCAGTTCTTC,CSVDEGQLYNEQFF
TRBJ2-2,many,-,TRBV29-1,TGCAGCGTCAGACTAGTAGGCGCAGTGGGGGGGGAGCTGTTTTTT,CSVRLVGAVGGELFF
TRBJ2-6,many,-,TRBV20-1,TGCAGTGCTAGAGATATCGGGGAGCGCTCTGGGGCCAACGTCCTGACTTTC,CSARDIGERSGANVLTF
TRBJ1-1,-,-,TRBV5-1,TGCGCCAGCAGCTTGTTCGCGGGAGCTGGGGCCATGAACACTGAAGCTTTCTTT,CASSLFAGAGAMNTEAFF
TRBJ2-7,once,TRBD1,TRBV12-3/TRBV12-4,TGTGCCAGCAGACCCAGACAGGGGATCGGGCACGAGCAGTACTTC,CASRPRQGIGHEQYF
TRBJ2-7,many,TRBD2,TRBV5-1,TGCGCCAGCAGCTCCGGGACTAGTTTTCGCCACGAGCAGTACTTC,CASSSGTSFRHEQYF
TRBJ2-2,few,TRBD1,TRBV28,TGTGCCAGCACCCACAGGGGGCGAACCGGGGAGCTGTTTTTT,CASTHRGRTGELFF
TRBJ2-2,-,-,TRBV14,-,CASSHLRAEGPGSCFF
TRBJ2-5,-,TRBD1,TRBV10-3,TGTGCCATCAGTGACCGGACAGGGGATCAGCCCCAGTACTTC,CAISDRTGDQPQYF
TRBJ2-5,-,-,TRBV29-1,TGCAGCGTTGCCTGGGAGACCCAGTACTTC,CSVAWETQYF
TRBJ2-5,-,-,TRBV12-3/TRBV12-4,TGTGCCAGCAGTTCAATTTGGGTCGGGGAGACCCAGTACTTC,CASSSIWVGETQYF
TRBJ2-5,-,TRBD1,TRBV10-2,TGCGCCAGCTCCCTCCCTGGACAGGGTAGGAAGACCCAGTACTTC,CASSLPGQGRKTQYF
TRBJ1-2,many,-,TRBV7-9,TGTGCCAGCAGCGGGTCCGGGGGCTATGGCTACACCTTC,CASSGSGGYGYTF
TRBJ2-5,-,TRBD2,TRBV7-9,TGTGCCAGCAGCACCCAGCGGGAGAGACAAGAGACCCAGTACTTC,CASSTQRERQETQYF
TRBJ1-2,many,-,TRBV7-9,TGTGCCAGCAGCTTAGCGTGGAAGGGTTCAAATGGCTACACCTTC,CASSLAWKGSNGYTF
TRBJ2-1,-,TRBD2,TRBV12-3/TRBV12-4,TGTGCCGTTCGACTAGCGGGACTGTACAATGAGCAGTTCTTC,CAVRLAGLYNEQFF
TRBJ2-7,-,TRBD1,TRBV7-8,TGTGCCAGCAGCCACACCGGACAGGGGGCGTTTGGCGAGCAGTACTTC,CASSHTGQGAFGEQYF
TRBJ1-4,many,-,TRBV13,TGTGCCAGCAGCCCTTCGCGGGAAACAAATGAAAAACTGTTTTTT,CASSPSRETNEKLFF
TRBJ2-7,-,-,TRBV29-1,TGCAGCGTTGACCCCATGGACGGTCCCTACGAGCAGTACTTC,CSVDPMDGPYEQYF
TRBJ2-7,many,TRBD1,TRBV7-9,TGTGCCAGCAGCACCGGACAGGGGGCAATTGGCGAGCAGTACTTC,CASSTGQGAIGEQYF